These 32 T cell receptor beta chains came from one sample sequenced in a study of blood T cell repertoires in COVID-19. Sequenced by immunoSEQ multiplex PCR; TCRdb stores in-frame clones only, minus some. The sample comprises roughly 120,000 clones, approximately 80% of which are singletons, and 6.2% rests with the top ten. Sequences were obtained from peripheral blood. These receptors came from a man in his sixties or seventies with acute or convalescent COVID-19.

The chain has TRBV4-2 and TRBJ2-2, with 8 bases matching TRBD1. The V gene end was trimmed by 1 base and the J gene end by 3 bases; junction bases not matched to a gene: 10. This CDR3 comprises 18 residues. Germline V gene lookup returns CDR1 LGHNA and CDR2 YNFKEQ. The CDR3 coding sequence is TGTGCCAGCAGCCAAGGGGACAGGCGAACCTCGGACACCGGGGAGCTGTTTTTT. Protein sequence: CASSQGDRRTSDTGELFF.

The chain recombines TRBV4-2 with TRBJ2-1; 8 nucleotides match TRBD1. There are 17 residues in the CDR3. J gave up 4 bases and V 0 bases, and 8 bases lay outside the gene matches. In germline, CDR1 is LGHNA, CDR2 YNFKEQ. The CDR3: CASSQDTSTGGYNEQFF. CDR3 sequence (DNA): TGTGCCAGCAGCCAAGATACTAGTACAGGGGGGTACAATGAGCAGTTCTTC.

The rearrangement links TRBV6-2 or TRBV6-3 to TRBJ1-5; 8 nucleotides agree with TRBD1. CDR1 and CDR2 (germline): MNHEY, SVGEGT. With V trimmed by 4 bases and J by 0 bases, 5 bases remained unmatched. The CDR3 has 16 residues. The CDR3 loop is CASSSSGGLSNQPQHF. CDR3 DNA: TGTGCCAGCAGTTCATCAGGGGGCCTTAGCAATCAGCCCCAGCATTTT.

The chain's CDR3 is CASSLLVEDTQYF. CDR3 sequence (DNA): TGCGCCAGCAGCTTGTTGGTTGAGGATACGCAGTATTTT. The chain is built from TRBV5-1 and TRBJ2-3; D not resolved. CDR3 length: 13 residues. Per germline, CDR1 SGHRS and CDR2 YFSETQ. V gave up 1 base and J gave up 6 bases, with 9 bases separating them.

This clone was detected a few times. One junction end disagrees with the germline gene, perhaps due to a read error. The J gene is TRBJ2-7, the V gene TRBV3-1 (or the pseudogene TRBV3-2); 7 bases line up with TRBD1. The germline CDR1 and CDR2 sequences are LGHDT and YNNKEL (reference sequence). The CDR3 has 19 amino acids. The CDR3 protein is CASSQPPKADRTTSCEQYF. The CDR3 nucleotides are TGTGCCAGCAGCCAACCCCCGAAGGCGGACAGGACAACCTCCTGCGAGCAGTACTTC.

The chain couples TRBV4-1 to TRBJ1-3; no clear D. Deletions cut 2 bases from V and 6 bases from J, with 8 bases between. This CDR3 has 13 residues. The germline V gene encodes CDR1 MGHRA and CDR2 YSYEKL. DNA of the CDR3: TGCGCCAGCAGCCAACAAAGCACAAACACCATATATTTT. This gives the protein CASSQQSTNTIYF.

The chain is built from TRBV27 and TRBJ1-4; D is perhaps TRBD1 (5 bases). Germline V lookup: CDR1 MNHEY, CDR2 SMNVEV (reference sequence). Trimming removed 5 bases at V and 5 bases at J, with 15 bases between. The CDR3 is 15 residues long. CDR3 coding DNA: TGTGCCAGCAGTCCCCTGCCGGGGGTCAATGAAAAACTGTTTTTT. This codes for CASSPLPGVNEKLFF.

CDR3 in amino acids: CASSIGGVGNTEAFF. CDR3 nucleotide sequence: TGTGCCAGTAGTATTGGCGGGGTAGGGAACACTGAAGCTTTCTTT. The chain employs TRBV19 and TRBJ1-1, with D unclear. V shed 3 bases and J shed 1 base, with 12 bases lying between them. The CDR3 runs to 15 residues. The germline gives CDR1 LNHDA, CDR2 SQIVND (reference sequence).

The chain carries TRBV6-6 and TRBJ2-3, with TRBD1 identical over 9 bases. The CDR3 is 15 amino acids. The germline V gene has CDR1 MNHNY and CDR2 SVGAGI (reference sequence). J gave up 2 bases and V 6 bases, and 6 bases lay outside the gene matches. The CDR3, as DNA: TGTGCCAGCAGAGCCGGGACAGGGTACACAGATACGCAGTATTTT. Protein: CASRAGTGYTDTQYF.

This clone is a singleton in its sample. The chain couples TRBV6-5 to TRBJ2-7; D may be TRBD1 (6 bases). Deletions cut 5 bases from V and 1 base from J, with 15 bases between. CDR3 length: 15 residues. The germline V gene encodes CDR1 MNHEY and CDR2 SVGAGI. This CDR3 is CASSHFDRISYEQYF. The CDR3 coding sequence is TGTGCCAGCAGTCACTTCGACAGGATATCCTACGAGCAGTACTTC.

The chain carries TRBV28 and TRBJ1-4; no firm D call. The V and J ends lost 7 bases and 0 bases respectively, with 12 bases between them. The V gene's germline CDR1 is MDHEN and CDR2 SYDVKM. The CDR3 has 15 amino acids. The DNA for the CDR3 is TGTGCCAGCACCCAGGCATGGGCAACTAATGAAAAACTGTTTTTT. Protein: CASTQAWATNEKLFF.

This chain connects TRBV27 to TRBJ2-7; D is ambiguous. There are 14 residues in the CDR3. Germline V CDR1 and CDR2: MNHEY, SMNVEV (reference sequence). V lost 4 bases and J lost 7, with 17 bases in between. The CDR3 protein is CASSSYLTSREQYF. The CDR3 region has the DNA TGTGCCAGCAGTTCCTACTTGACCTCGAGGGAGCAGTACTTC.

V and J are TRBV27 and TRBJ2-3, with TRBD1 matching over 8 bases. The CDR3 has 14 residues. The V segment lost 1 base and the J segment 4 bases; nucleotides outside the gene matches: 1. Germline lookup yields CDR1 MNHEY and CDR2 SMNVEV (reference sequence). As DNA, the CDR3 is TGTGCCAGCAGTTTATGGACAGGGTCAGATACGCAGTATTTT. Its protein is CASSLWTGSDTQYF.

The V and J genes are TRBV6-2 or TRBV6-3 and TRBJ1-2; tentatively, D is TRBD1 (6 bases). Looked up from germline, CDR1 is MNHEY and CDR2 is SVGEGT. The CDR3 has 12 amino acids. Deletions cut 2 bases from V and 6 bases from J, with 7 bases between. Written as DNA, the CDR3 is TGTGCCAGCAGTTACCCAGGGGATGGCTACACCTTC. Its protein product is CASSYPGDGYTF.

The genes are TRBV7-9 and TRBJ1-1, with 7 bases aligning to TRBD1. The CDR3 runs 14 residues. Germline CDR1 and CDR2: SEHNR and FQNEAQ (reference sequence). The V segment lost 2 bases and the J segment 4 bases; nucleotides outside the gene matches: 4. The CDR3 nucleotides are TGTGCCAGCAGCTTAAAAGGACAGGTCACTGAAGCTTTCTTT. Its protein product is CASSLKGQVTEAFF.

V gene TRBV2 combines with J gene TRBJ2-6; 7 positions match TRBD1. The germline V gene has CDR1 SNHLY and CDR2 FYNNEI. V lost 7 bases and J lost 0; bases outside the gene matches: 12. There are 18 residues in the CDR3. The CDR3 reads CASTLRGPEHSGANVLTF. The DNA for the CDR3 is TGTGCCAGCACCCTAAGGGGGCCAGAACACTCTGGGGCCAACGTCCTGACTTTC.

This clone was seen only a few times. The V and J genes are TRBV30 and TRBJ1-5, with D perhaps matching TRBD1 (5 bases). This CDR3 comprises 15 residues. Germline CDR1 GTSNPN, CDR2 SVGIG (reference sequence). V was cut by 2 bases and J by 4 bases, with 15 bases left in between. The CDR3 region has the DNA TGTGCCTGGAGTCACCCGGGACTCCAGAATCAGCCCCAGCATTTT. Translation gives CAWSHPGLQNQPQHF.

This chain links TRBV11-2 with TRBJ1-1; D is perhaps TRBD1 (5 bases). V gave up 5 bases and J gave up 0 bases, with 10 bases separating them. CDR1 SGHAT and CDR2 FQNNGV come from the germline V gene. The CDR3 loop spans 14 amino acids. CDR3: CASSPGHLNTEAFF. The CDR3 nucleotides read TGTGCCAGCAGCCCAGGACACCTGAACACTGAAGCTTTCTTT.

The CDR3 nucleotides read TGCAGTGCTAGGACAGGGGCCGAGCAGTACTTC. Protein: CSARTGAEQYF. The chain joins TRBV20-1 to TRBJ2-7, with 8 nucleotides matching TRBD1. Germline V gene lookup returns CDR1 DFQATT and CDR2 SNEGSKA (reference sequence). J gave up 6 bases and V 3 bases, and 1 base lay outside the gene matches. There are 11 residues in the CDR3.

This chain connects TRBV7-3 to TRBJ1-1; possibly TRBD1 for D (6 bases). CDR3 length: 17 amino acids. Germline loops: CDR1 SGHTA, CDR2 FQGTGA. Trimming took 0 bases from V and 4 from J, leaving 18 bases between them. The CDR3 DNA reads as TGTGCCAGCAGCTTAACGAGCCAGGGGTTGGGGTTCACTGAAGCTTTCTTT. It is translated as CASSLTSQGLGFTEAFF.

The V and J genes are TRBV30 and TRBJ1-2; D is unresolved. The CDR3 is 12 amino acids. Germline assignment: CDR1 GTSNPN and CDR2 SVGIG (reference sequence). Trimming removed 0 bases from V and 4 bases from J, with 6 bases in between. This chain's CDR3 is CAWSVYGYGYTF. The CDR3 nucleotides read TGTGCCTGGAGTGTATACGGCTATGGCTACACCTTC.

The chain is built from TRBV19 and TRBJ2-1, with a tentative D call TRBD2 (5 bases). Deletions cut 7 bases from V and 4 bases from J, with 17 bases between. Germline loops: CDR1 LNHDA, CDR2 SQIVND (reference sequence). The CDR3 totals 15 residues. CDR3 DNA: TGTGCCAGTATCCCTCGGGCTAGCCTTTACAATGAGCAGTTCTTC. This encodes CASIPRASLYNEQFF.

The V gene is TRBV13, the J gene TRBJ2-1; D perhaps matches TRBD2 (6 bases). There are 16 residues in the CDR3. Per germline, CDR1 PRHDT and CDR2 FYEKMQ (reference sequence). The V end lost 5 bases, the J end lost 5 bases, and 19 bases lay between the germline ends. The CDR3 spells CASSPLFRGEDNEQFF. The CDR3 DNA sequence: TGTGCCAGCAGCCCATTGTTTCGCGGGGAGGACAATGAGCAGTTCTTC.

The chain is built from TRBV7-2 and TRBJ2-2; 9 bases align to TRBD1. The CDR3 runs to 14 residues. V dropped 3 bases and J dropped 5; count of bases not matched to a gene: 1. From germline, CDR1 is SGHTA and CDR2 FQGNSA. The CDR3 DNA sequence: TGTGCCAGCAGCTTCGGGACAGGGACCGGGGAGCTGTTTTTT. Encoded protein: CASSFGTGTGELFF.

The chain employs TRBV5-1 and TRBJ2-6; tentative D call: TRBD1 (5 bases). Germline V gives CDR1 SGHRS, CDR2 YFSETQ. Trimming pared 4 bases from V and 3 bases from J, leaving 14 bases between. This CDR3 is built from 16 residues. The DNA for the CDR3 is TGCGCCAGCAGCCCTGGGGCGGCAGGTGGGGCCAACGTCCTGACTTTC. This gives the protein CASSPGAAGGANVLTF.

The CDR3 here is CASSYSAGGHYGYTF. CDR3 nucleotides: TGTGCCAGCAGTTACTCGGCAGGGGGCCACTATGGCTACACCTTC. The chain combines TRBV6-5 with TRBJ1-2; 8 bases match TRBD1. Germline V CDR1 and CDR2: MNHEY, SVGAGI. Trimming removed 0 bases from V and 3 bases from J; junction bases left unmatched: 3. The CDR3 is 15 residues long.

This clone was counted between two and nine times. This chain uses TRBV4-2 with TRBJ2-7; 7 bases fit TRBD1. CDR1 and CDR2 (germline): LGHNA, YNFKEQ. This CDR3 region has 15 residues. The J segment lost 4 bases and the V segment lost 3 bases, leaving 9 bases of the junction unmatched. In nucleotides, the CDR3 is TGTGCCAGCAGCCACCACGCCGGGACAGCTTACGAGCAGTACTTC. Its protein product is CASSHHAGTAYEQYF.

The chain carries TRBV5-1 and TRBJ2-3, with 12 nucleotides matching TRBD2. V trimming: 4 bases; J trimming: 1 base; junction bases outside the gene matches: 4. The V gene's germline CDR1 is SGHRS and CDR2 YFSETQ. The CDR3 covers 16 residues. The chain's CDR3 is CASSLGLAGRTDTQYF. In DNA, the CDR3 is TGCGCCAGCAGCCTAGGACTAGCGGGACGCACAGATACGCAGTATTTT. Full variable domain (rest looked up from reference TRBV5-1 and TRBJ2-3): KAGVTQTPRYLIKTRGQQVTLSCSPISGHRSVSWYQQTPGQGLQFLFEYFSETQRNKGNFPGRFSGRQFSNSRSEMNVSTLELGDSALYLCASSLGLAGRTDTQYFGPGTRLTVL.

This clone showed up just a few times. V is TRBV5-1 and J is TRBJ2-7; D may be TRBD2 (5 bases). Germline values: CDR1 SGHRS, CDR2 YFSETQ. CDR3 length: 14 amino acids. V lost 0 bases, J lost 3 bases, and 10 bases lay in between. DNA for the CDR3: TGCGCCAGCAGCTTGGCCGGGAAGGACTACGAGCAGTACTTC. Encoded protein: CASSLAGKDYEQYF.

The rearrangement uses TRBV12-3 or TRBV12-4 and TRBJ2-7, with D unresolved. V lost 6 bases to trimming and J lost 4 bases, with 10 bases between them. CDR3 length equals 12 residues. CDR3 amino acids: CASSPKDYEQYF. The DNA of the CDR3 is TGTGCCAGCAGCCCTAAAGATTACGAGCAGTACTTC.

CDR3 region: CASSLVGEQPQHF. As DNA, the CDR3 is TGTGCCAGCAGCTTAGTCGGGGAACAGCCCCAGCATTTT. The chain links TRBV7-2 to TRBJ1-5, with D uncertain. The CDR3 has 13 amino acids. Trimming pared 1 base from V and 7 bases from J, leaving 8 bases between. Germline V lookup: CDR1 SGHTA, CDR2 FQGNSA. The whole variable domain, remainder taken from reference TRBV7-2 and TRBJ1-5, is GAGVSQSPSNKVTEKGKDVELRCDPISGHTALYWYRQSLGQGLEFLIYFQGNSAPDKSGLPSDRFSAERTGGSVSTLTIQRTQQEDSAVYLCASSLVGEQPQHFGDGTRLSIL.

The chain combines TRBV14 with TRBJ1-1; tentative D call: TRBD1 (6 bases). The CDR3 is 12 amino acids. V lost 6 bases and J 8 bases, leaving 13 bases between the germline ends. From germline, CDR1 is SGHDN and CDR2 FVKESK. As DNA, the CDR3 is TGTGCCAGCAGTCCAGGGGCTCAGGAAGCTTTCTTT. It is translated as CASSPGAQEAFF.